Each of the 5 T cell receptor beta chains below was sequenced from the same sample in a study of T cell responses to AZD1222 COVID-19 vaccine. Libraries were prepared by immunoSEQ multiplex PCR; TCRdb keeps only in-frame clonotypes and omits some of them. In the table there are some 85,000 clones, approximately 91% of which are singletons. The specimen was peripheral blood, collected on day 0 of AZD1222 vaccination. Source of these receptors: an adult in good health.

The chain links TRBV3-1 (or the pseudogene TRBV3-2) to TRBJ1-3; D is unclear. Trimming shortened V by 3 bases and J by 1 base, and 10 bases separated the two germline ends. Germline assignment: CDR1 LGHDT and CDR2 YNNKEL (reference sequence). The CDR3 has 15 residues. CDR3 amino acids: CASSQILGSGNTIYF. As DNA, the CDR3 is TGTGCCAGCAGCCAGATCCTGGGGTCTGGAAACACCATATATTTT.

This clone was seen at least ten times. V gene TRBV20-1 combines with J gene TRBJ1-1, with 11 bases that match TRBD1. In germline, CDR1 is DFQATT, CDR2 SNEGSKA (reference sequence). This CDR3 is built from 15 residues. The ends lost 3 bases at V and 7 bases at J; junction bases unmatched: 10. Here the CDR3 DNA reads TGCAGTGCTAGTTTCCGGACAGGGGGCACCGATGAAGCTTTCTTT. This encodes CSASFRTGGTDEAFF.

This chain links TRBV12-3 or TRBV12-4 with TRBJ1-5; no reliable D call. Trimming pared 3 bases from V and 5 bases from J, leaving 8 bases between. CDR3 length: 13 amino acids. CDR3 sequence: CASSFADDQPQHF. The CDR3 DNA sequence: TGTGCCAGCAGTTTCGCAGATGATCAGCCCCAGCATTTT.

This chain uses TRBV3-1 (or the pseudogene TRBV3-2) with TRBJ1-3; TRBD1 matches at 7 bases. The CDR3 covers 15 residues. Trimming took 2 bases from V and 3 from J; bases not matched to a gene: 4. In germline, CDR1 is LGHDT, CDR2 YNNKEL (reference sequence). CDR3 in amino acids: CASSQLDRVGNTIYF. CDR3 sequence (DNA): TGTGCCAGCAGCCAACTTGACAGGGTTGGAAACACCATATATTTT.

V gene TRBV28 combines with J gene TRBJ2-7, with 8 nucleotides matching TRBD1. The CDR3 is 14 amino acids. Germline CDR1 is MDHEN and CDR2 is SYDVKM. After removal of 6 bases from V and 0 bases from J, the junction contained 4 bases not matched to a gene. In nucleotides, the CDR3 is TGTGCCAGCAGAGAACAGGGGGGCTCCTACGAGCAGTACTTC. This sequence encodes CASREQGGSYEQYF.